A single sample is the source of the 4 T cell receptor beta chains below, sequenced in a study of T-cell memory formation after mild COVID-19. One entry per CDR3 protein results from TCRdb running MiXCR on the 5' RACE reads. Here the sample spans roughly 320,000 distinct CDR3 sequences, 25% to 30% being singletons. Sequenced: PBMCs or a T cell subset sorted from them (not recorded which). The receptor source for this set is an adult woman who had mild COVID-19 (a few samples of this study predate the infection). Cell type and time point are not known.

There are a few counts of this clonotype. The DNA is omitted, as the CDR3 cannot be located on it reliably, and the CDR3 follows TCRdb's listing. The chain links TRBV6-5 to TRBJ2-2. Ends included, the CDR3 has 12 residues. Per the germline V gene, CDR1 is MNHEY and CDR2 is SVGAGI. CDR3 sequence reads: CASGETPGSCFF.

V and J are TRBV3-1 and TRBJ2-7; 8 bases are a match to TRBD1. The J segment lost 4 bases and the V segment lost 4 bases, leaving 6 bases of the junction unmatched. Germline loops: CDR1 LGHDT, CDR2 YNNKEL (reference sequence). The CDR3 has 14 residues. The CDR3 here is CASSRLGTGYEQYF. CDR3 DNA sequence: TGTGCCAGCAGCCGGCTGGGGACAGGATACGAGCAGTACTTC.

The V and J genes are TRBV20-1 and TRBJ2-7, with D possibly TRBD1 on 5 matching bases. Germline V gene lookup returns CDR1 DFQATT and CDR2 SNEGSKA (reference sequence). V shed 7 bases and J shed 2 bases, with 12 bases lying between them. This CDR3 spans 12 amino acids. Here the CDR3 reads CSVSTETYEQYF. DNA of the CDR3: TGCAGTGTCTCGACAGAAACCTACGAGCAGTACTTC.

This clonotype has only a few counts. The gene calls are TRBV9 and TRBJ2-1; D is undetermined. V was pared by 3 bases and J by 11 bases, with 9 bases between. Germline assignment: CDR1 SGDLS and CDR2 YYNGEE. The CDR3 has 11 residues. In DNA, the CDR3 is TGTGCCAGCAGCGATCAGTTTAAGCAGTTCTTC. Protein product: CASSDQFKQFF.